This is a list of T cell receptor beta chains from one sample in a study of neurological immune-mediated disorders. TCRdb re-called the 5' RACE reads with MiXCR, one entry per CDR3 protein. The table has approximately 48,000 distinct CDR3 sequences, roughly 15% seen once. Sample: PBMCs. The receptors were gathered from a man aged 60 to 69 in good health. CDR3s include the opening cysteine and the closing phenylalanine or tryptophan. D genes are given only for firm matches. Clone size is stated in some rows and not others, as once, few, many or a class when expanded.

D gene,V gene,J gene,clone size,CDR3 protein,CDR3 DNA
TRBD1,TRBV7-2,TRBJ1-2,many,CASSSDRVRGYTF,TGTGCCAGCAGCTCGGACAGGGTTCGTGGCTACACCTTC
TRBD2,TRBV7-9,TRBJ2-1,many,CASSSGRGLAGNNEQFF,TGTGCCAGCAGCTCCGGGAGGGGACTAGCGGGTAACAATGAGCAGTTCTTC
-,TRBV25-1,TRBJ2-1,many,CASSESIAEVYNEQFF,TGTGCCAGCAGTGAATCGATAGCGGAGGTCTACAATGAGCAGTTCTTC
-,TRBV12-3/TRBV12-4,TRBJ1-3,many,CASSFLGNSGNTIYF,TGTGCCAGCAGTTTTTTGGGGAACTCTGGAAACACCATATATTTT
TRBD1,TRBV7-3,TRBJ2-1,many,CASSSEKGTGQFF,TGTGCCAGCAGCTCAGAGAAAGGGACAGGGCAGTTCTTC
-,TRBV5-1,TRBJ2-7,many,CASSPRGDSPYEQYF,TGCGCCAGCAGTCCCCGCGGGGACTCCCCCTACGAGCAGTACTTC
TRBD2,TRBV28,TRBJ2-1,many,CASSLSVLAGENEQFF,TGTGCCAGCAGTTTAAGTGTACTAGCGGGAGAAAATGAGCAGTTCTTC
TRBD2,TRBV20-1,TRBJ2-1,many,CSARGDSGRARNEQFF,TGCAGTGCTAGAGGGGATAGCGGGAGGGCCCGCAATGAGCAGTTCTTC
-,TRBV20-1,TRBJ2-3,many,CSAPVGSTDTQYF,TGCAGTGCTCCTGTCGGTAGCACAGATACGCAGTATTTT
TRBD2,TRBV5-5,TRBJ2-1,-,CASSLVQREEVEQF,TGTGCCAGCAGCTTGGTCCAGCGGGAGGAGGTTGAGCAGTTC
TRBD2,TRBV5-6,TRBJ2-1,many,CASSLGTSAYNEQFF,TGTGCCAGCAGCCTGGGGACTAGCGCCTACAATGAGCAGTTCTTC
TRBD2,TRBV20-1,TRBJ2-3,many,CSAPPWGEGTDTQYF,TGCAGTGCTCCCCCGTGGGGGGAGGGAACAGATACGCAGTATTTT
-,TRBV7-2,TRBJ1-4,many,CASSRGPIGEKLFF,TGTGCCAGCAGTAGGGGACCTATCGGTGAAAAACTGTTTTTT
-,TRBV18,TRBJ2-1,-,CASSPRVAHEQFF,TGTGCCAGCTCACCACGGGTAGCGCATGAGCAGTTCTTC
-,TRBV6-1,TRBJ2-1,few,CASSAIGYNEQFF,TGTGCCAGCAGTGCGATCGGCTACAATGAGCAGTTCTTC
TRBD1,TRBV7-2,TRBJ2-6,many,CASSITGAGANVLTF,TGTGCCAGCAGCATTACAGGGGCTGGGGCCAACGTCCTGACTTTC
-,TRBV20-1,TRBJ2-7,many,CSAREGGLYEQYF,TGCAGTGCTAGAGAGGGCGGACTATACGAGCAGTACTTC
-,TRBV6-5,TRBJ2-1,many,CASSRQVHRIGYNEQFF,TGTGCCAGCAGCAGACAGGTACACCGGATCGGCTACAATGAGCAGTTCTTC
TRBD1,TRBV20-1,TRBJ2-7,many,CSARDRAYEQYF,TGCAGTGCCCGGGACAGGGCCTACGAGCAGTACTTC
-,TRBV27,TRBJ2-1,-,CASRWSSYNEQFF,TGTGCCAGCAGATGGAGCTCCTACAATGAGCAGTTCTTC
-,TRBV7-2,TRBJ2-1,many,CASSLASDNEQFF,TGTGCCAGCAGCTTAGCGTCAGACAATGAGCAGTTCTTC
-,TRBV5-1,TRBJ2-2,-,CASSPRGNTGDLFF,TGCGCTAGCAGTCCTCGCGGGAACACCGGGGACCTGTTTTTT
-,TRBV4-3,TRBJ2-7,few,CASSQGWAIDEQYF,TGCGCCAGCAGCCAAGGTTGGGCAATCGACGAGCAGTACTTC
-,TRBV20-1,TRBJ2-2,many,CSAPATNTGELFF,TGCAGTGCTCCAGCGACGAACACCGGGGAGCTGTTTTTT
-,TRBV7-2,TRBJ2-2,many,CASSPSHQNTGELFF,TGTGCCAGCAGCCCAAGCCACCAGAACACCGGGGAGCTGTTTTTT
-,TRBV30,TRBJ2-7,-,CAWRGAYEQYF,TGTGCCTGGAGGGGAGCCTACGAGCAGTACTTC
-,TRBV6-5,TRBJ2-3,many,CASSWGKQIDTQYF,TGTGCCAGCAGTTGGGGGAAACAGATAGATACGCAGTATTTT
-,TRBV28,TRBJ1-4,many,CASSLDSGGSPEKLFF,TGTGCCAGCAGTTTGGACTCCGGCGGCTCGCCTGAAAAACTGTTTTTT
TRBD1,TRBV5-1,TRBJ1-1,many,CASSLHAQGASTEAFF,TGCGCCAGCAGCTTGCACGCACAGGGGGCAAGCACTGAAGCTTTCTTT
-,TRBV4-3,TRBJ1-1,many,CASSPAYGTEAFF,TGCGCCAGCAGCCCCGCGTATGGGACTGAAGCTTTCTTT
-,TRBV7-3,TRBJ2-3,many,CASSFWVSDTQYF,TGTGCCAGCAGCTTTTGGGTCTCAGATACGCAGTATTTT
TRBD2,TRBV20-1,TRBJ2-2,many,CSAHPSGRDGELFF,TGCAGTGCTCATCCTAGCGGGAGAGACGGGGAGCTGTTTTTT
-,TRBV5-1,TRBJ1-1,many,CASRGRTEAFF,TGCGCCAGCCGAGGTCGCACTGAAGCTTTCTTT
TRBD1,TRBV28,TRBJ2-7,many,CASSSYRGDHEQYF,TGTGCCAGCAGTTCCTACAGGGGTGACCACGAGCAGTACTTC
-,TRBV5-6,TRBJ2-5,-,CDSSSVWEETFETQYF,TGTGACAGTAGCTCCGTATGGGAGGAGACGTTTGAGACCCAGTACTTC
TRBD1,TRBV27,TRBJ2-7,-,CASSLPGTETYEQYF,TGTGCCAGCAGTTTACCAGGGACAGAGACCTACGAGCAGTACTTC
-,TRBV5-1,TRBJ2-3,many,CASSFSGGGTDTQYF,TGCGCCAGCAGCTTTAGCGGAGGGGGCACAGATACGCAGTATTTT
TRBD2,TRBV5-1,TRBJ2-5,-,CASSLTREQETQYF,TGCGCCAGCAGCTTAACGCGGGAGCAAGAGACCCAGTACTTC
-,TRBV7-6,TRBJ2-7,many,CASSLGLPPNEQYF,TGTGCCAGCAGCTTAGGTCTTCCTCCCAACGAGCAGTACTTC
-,TRBV28,TRBJ2-1,many,CASSGLLHTEQFF,TGTGCCAGCAGCGGGCTCCTACACACTGAGCAGTTCTTC
TRBD2,TRBV5-4,TRBJ2-3,once,CASSPGTSGSRSTDTQYF,TGTGCCAGCAGCCCCGGGACTAGCGGGAGTCGGTCCACAGATACGCAGTATTTT
TRBD1,TRBV10-3,TRBJ2-3,once,CAIMGGQGRDTQYF,TGTGCCATCATGGGGGGACAGGGGCGAGATACGCAGTATTTT
TRBD1,TRBV6-1,TRBJ2-7,-,CAGLRTGGVSYEQYF,TGTGCCGGACTCCGGACAGGGGGCGTCTCCTACGAGCAGTACTTC
TRBD2,TRBV11-2,TRBJ2-2,many,CASSPQGGAGELFF,TGTGCCAGCAGCCCTCAGGGAGGGGCCGGGGAGCTGTTTTTT
-,TRBV5-1,TRBJ2-7,few,CASSLGRDRVWDYEQYF,TGCGCCAGCAGCTTGGGCAGAGATAGGGTCTGGGACTACGAGCAGTACTTC
-,TRBV27,TRBJ2-3,many,CASSSPSRDVTDTQYF,TGTGCCAGCAGTTCCCCCTCCCGGGACGTCACAGATACGCAGTATTTT
TRBD2,TRBV9,TRBJ2-1,many,CASSVRASGSIGEQFF,TGTGCCAGCAGCGTACGGGCTAGCGGGAGTATTGGTGAGCAGTTCTTC
TRBD2,TRBV6-4,TRBJ2-1,medium-sized,CASSEASGKDEQFF,TGTGCCAGCAGTGAAGCTAGCGGGAAAGATGAGCAGTTCTTC
-,TRBV9,TRBJ2-1,many,CASSVVGFGNEQFF,TGTGCCAGCAGCGTAGTGGGATTCGGCAATGAGCAGTTCTTC
TRBD2,TRBV20-1,TRBJ2-5,many,CSAGGRVQETQYF,TGCAGTGCTGGGGGGAGGGTTCAAGAGACCCAGTACTTC
-,TRBV11-2,TRBJ2-5,few,CASSLQGGGWETQYF,TGTGCCAGCAGCTTACAGGGAGGAGGGTGGGAGACCCAGTACTTC
TRBD2,TRBV7-2,TRBJ2-1,many,CASSSPAGGKYNEQFF,TGTGCCAGCAGCTCACCCGCGGGAGGGAAATACAATGAGCAGTTCTTC
-,TRBV6-6,TRBJ1-5,-,CASTDASSNQPQHF,TGTGCCAGCACCGACGCCTCAAGCAATCAGCCCCAGCATTTT